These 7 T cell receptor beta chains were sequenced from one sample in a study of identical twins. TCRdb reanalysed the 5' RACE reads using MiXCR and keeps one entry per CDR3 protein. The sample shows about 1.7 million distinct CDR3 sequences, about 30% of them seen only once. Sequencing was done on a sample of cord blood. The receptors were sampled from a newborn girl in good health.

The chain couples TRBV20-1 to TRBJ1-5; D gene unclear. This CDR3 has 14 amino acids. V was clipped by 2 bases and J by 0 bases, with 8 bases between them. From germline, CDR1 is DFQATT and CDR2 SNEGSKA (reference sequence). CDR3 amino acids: CSARREISNQPQHF. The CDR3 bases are TGCAGTGCTAGAAGGGAGATTAGCAATCAGCCCCAGCATTTT.

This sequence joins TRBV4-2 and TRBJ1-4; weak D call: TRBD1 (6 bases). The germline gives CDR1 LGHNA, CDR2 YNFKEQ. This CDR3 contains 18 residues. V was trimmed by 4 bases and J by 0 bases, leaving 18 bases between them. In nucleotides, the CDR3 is TGTGCCAGCAGCCGCGTCCCGCGTAACAGGGCAACTAATGAAAAACTGTTTTTT. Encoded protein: CASSRVPRNRATNEKLFF.

CDR3 in DNA: TGTGCCAGCAGCTTAGAGGGTCAAGGGGAGCTGTTTTTT. This gives the protein CASSLEGQGELFF. The chain is built from TRBV7-9 and TRBJ2-2; unclear D gene. There are 13 residues in the CDR3. Trimming shortened V by 1 base and J by 8 bases, and 8 bases separated the two germline ends. From germline, CDR1 is SEHNR and CDR2 FQNEAQ (reference sequence). The complete variable domain, with remaining parts taken from reference TRBV7-9 and TRBJ2-2, reads DTGVSQNPRHKITKRGQNVTFRCDPISEHNRLYWYRQTLGQGPEFLTYFQNEAQLEKSRLLSDRFSAERPKGSFSTLEIQRTEQGDSAMYLCASSLEGQGELFFGEGSRLTVL.

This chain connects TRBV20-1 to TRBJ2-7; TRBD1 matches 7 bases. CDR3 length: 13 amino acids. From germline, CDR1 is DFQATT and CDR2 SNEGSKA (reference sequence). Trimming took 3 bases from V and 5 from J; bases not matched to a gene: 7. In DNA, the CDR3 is TGCAGTGCTAGTGGCACAGGGGCCCACGAGCAGTACTTC. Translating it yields CSASGTGAHEQYF.

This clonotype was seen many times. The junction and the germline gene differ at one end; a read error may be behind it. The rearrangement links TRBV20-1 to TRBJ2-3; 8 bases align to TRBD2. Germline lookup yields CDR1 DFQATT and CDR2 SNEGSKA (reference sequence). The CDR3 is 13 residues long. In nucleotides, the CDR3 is TGCAGTGCGAGAGCGGGAGCCGCAGATACGCAGTATTTT. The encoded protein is CSARAGAADTQYF.

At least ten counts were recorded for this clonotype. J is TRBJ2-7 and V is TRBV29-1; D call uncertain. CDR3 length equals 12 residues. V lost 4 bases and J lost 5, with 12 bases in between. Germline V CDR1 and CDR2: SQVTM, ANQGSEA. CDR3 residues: CSVGPSPHEQYF. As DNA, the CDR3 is TGCAGCGTTGGACCTAGTCCCCACGAGCAGTACTTC.

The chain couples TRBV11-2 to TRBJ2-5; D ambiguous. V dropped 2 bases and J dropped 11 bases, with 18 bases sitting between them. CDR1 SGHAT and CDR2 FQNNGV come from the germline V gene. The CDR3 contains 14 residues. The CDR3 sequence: CASSLKTPSNEQYF. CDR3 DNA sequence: TGTGCCAGCAGCTTAAAAACTCCTTCCAATGAGCAGTACTTC.